This T cell receptor beta chain emerged from a study of early T cells in non-severe SARS-CoV-2 infection. This clonotype came up a few times. Trimming took 4 bases from V and 2 from J, leaving 21 bases between them. This CDR3 spans 18 amino acids. CDR1 is SNHLY and CDR2 is FYNNEI in the germline V gene. Using its own MiXCR run on the 5' RACE reads, TCRdb lists one record per CDR3 protein. The sample holds about 31,000 distinct CDR3 sequences, about 4.9% seen once. This clonotype originated in an adult who was a healthcare worker with PCR-confirmed SARS-CoV-2 infection or an uninfected control (not recorded which). J is TRBJ2-1 and V is TRBV2; possibly TRBD2 for D (6 bases). Sequencing was done on a sample of whole blood. The CDR3 coding sequence is TGTGCCAGCAGTGCAAGCGGGCGACAGCGCGCCGCCTACAATGAGCAGTTCTTC. Translating it yields CASSASGRQRAAYNEQFF.